These T cell receptor beta chains were read from a single sample in a study of blood T cell repertoires in COVID-19. TCRdb's table, derived via immunoSEQ multiplex PCR, lists solely in-frame clones and lacks some. The sample has some 270,000 clones, 80% to 90% seen once; the top ten hold 3.5% to 4.5%. Input material: PBMCs or T cells enriched from blood (not recorded which). Receptors originate from a woman in her twenties or thirties who had recovered from COVID-19. Each CDR3 is given with its conserved first and last residue. A D gene is named only where the DNA matches it firmly. Clone size, where shown, is once, few, many, or a class for clones that have expanded.

abundance: -; d_gene: -; v_gene: TRBV10-3; j_gene: TRBJ1-3; CDR3nt: TGTGCCATCATGGGCGCCGGAAACACCATATATTTT; CDR3aa: CAIMGAGNTIYF
abundance: once; d_gene: TRBD1; v_gene: TRBV24-1; j_gene: TRBJ2-7; CDR3nt: TGTGCCACCAGTGAGTCGACAGGGGTCGGGAGAGAGCAGTACTTC; CDR3aa: CATSESTGVGREQYF
abundance: -; d_gene: -; v_gene: TRBV19; j_gene: TRBJ2-7; CDR3nt: TGTGCCAGTAGTATGTCCGTGGAGAGCTCCTACGAGCAGTACTTC; CDR3aa: CASSMSVESSYEQYF
abundance: -; d_gene: -; v_gene: TRBV19; j_gene: TRBJ2-1; CDR3nt: TGTGCCAGTAGTAGGACTTACAATGAGCAGTTCTTC; CDR3aa: CASSRTYNEQFF
abundance: once; d_gene: -; v_gene: TRBV9; j_gene: TRBJ1-6; CDR3nt: TGTGCCAGCAGCGTAGATGGCTTTGCTCCGGGATCACCCCTCCACTTT; CDR3aa: CASSVDGFAPGSPLHF
abundance: -; d_gene: -; v_gene: TRBV9; j_gene: TRBJ1-1; CDR3nt: TGTGCCAGCAGCGTTGAGGGAGGCACTGAAGCTTTCTTT; CDR3aa: CASSVEGGTEAFF
abundance: -; d_gene: -; v_gene: TRBV5-1; j_gene: TRBJ1-3; CDR3nt: TGCGCCAGCAGCTACCTCTCCTCAGATGGCACCATATATTTT; CDR3aa: CASSYLSSDGTIYF
abundance: -; d_gene: -; v_gene: TRBV28; j_gene: TRBJ1-2; CDR3nt: TGTGCCAGCAGCCGACAGGAGTATGGCTACACCTTC; CDR3aa: CASSRQEYGYTF
abundance: -; d_gene: -; v_gene: TRBV19; j_gene: TRBJ1-2; CDR3nt: TGTGCCAGTATGGGACCTGGGGGGAGCCCCCCTTACGACTATGGCTACACCTTC; CDR3aa: CASMGPGGSPPYDYGYTF
abundance: -; d_gene: TRBD2; v_gene: TRBV7-8; j_gene: TRBJ2-2; CDR3nt: TGTGCCAGCAGCAGCCGAGGAAGTAGCGGGGACACCGGGGAGCTGTTTTTT; CDR3aa: CASSSRGSSGDTGELFF
abundance: -; d_gene: -; v_gene: TRBV7-9; j_gene: TRBJ1-6; CDR3nt: TGTGCCAGCAGCCCTAGTGGAGGGGTACAGTCACCCCTCCACTTT; CDR3aa: CASSPSGGVQSPLHF
abundance: -; d_gene: -; v_gene: TRBV7-2; j_gene: TRBJ2-3; CDR3nt: TGTGCCAGCAGCTTAGCTCGCGGCGACGATACGCAGTATTTT; CDR3aa: CASSLARGDDTQYF
abundance: -; d_gene: TRBD2; v_gene: TRBV7-9; j_gene: TRBJ2-7; CDR3nt: TGTGCCAGCAGCTCGAGGGCTAGCGGGATGCTATTCTACGAGCAGTACTTC; CDR3aa: CASSSRASGMLFYEQYF
abundance: few; d_gene: TRBD1; v_gene: TRBV11-2; j_gene: TRBJ1-2; CDR3nt: TGTGCCAGCAGCTTATCCGGGACAGGGGGCAGGGGCTACACCTTC; CDR3aa: CASSLSGTGGRGYTF
abundance: few; d_gene: TRBD2; v_gene: TRBV7-2; j_gene: TRBJ2-3; CDR3nt: TGTGCCAGCAGCTTAGGGGGGACTACAGGCACAGATACGCAGTATTTT; CDR3aa: CASSLGGTTGTDTQYF
abundance: -; d_gene: TRBD1; v_gene: TRBV2; j_gene: TRBJ1-5; CDR3nt: TGTGCCAGCAGCCCCAGACAGGGCTTGGGGTTATCGCCCCAGCATTTT; CDR3aa: CASSPRQGLGLSPQHF
abundance: -; d_gene: TRBD1; v_gene: TRBV5-4; j_gene: TRBJ1-1; CDR3nt: TGTGCCAGCAGCACAGGGGGCAGCACTGAAGCTTTCTTT; CDR3aa: CASSTGGSTEAFF
abundance: -; d_gene: TRBD2; v_gene: TRBV27; j_gene: TRBJ2-3; CDR3nt: TGTGCCACCCGGCGGCTAGCGGGCGACCGAGATACGCAGTATTTT; CDR3aa: CATRRLAGDRDTQYF
abundance: -; d_gene: TRBD1; v_gene: TRBV3-1/TRBV3-2; j_gene: TRBJ1-2; CDR3nt: TGTGCCAGCAGCCAAGGCGGACAGGGGGCGAGATCCTATGGCTACACCTTC; CDR3aa: CASSQGGQGARSYGYTF
abundance: few; d_gene: TRBD1; v_gene: TRBV2; j_gene: TRBJ1-5; CDR3nt: TGTGCCAGCAGACCGACAGGGCTAAATCAGCCCCAGCATTTT; CDR3aa: CASRPTGLNQPQHF
abundance: -; d_gene: TRBD1; v_gene: TRBV28; j_gene: TRBJ1-5; CDR3nt: TGTGCCAGCAGTTTGGCACCTCAACTCGACAGGGAGTGGCAGCCCCAGCATTTT; CDR3aa: CASSLAPQLDREWQPQHF
abundance: -; d_gene: -; v_gene: TRBV15; j_gene: TRBJ2-7; CDR3nt: TGTGCCACCAGCAGGGAGATAGAAGGCGGCGAGCAGTACTTC; CDR3aa: CATSREIEGGEQYF
abundance: few; d_gene: TRBD1; v_gene: TRBV7-8; j_gene: TRBJ2-7; CDR3nt: TGTGCCACCACTCTAACAGGGGGCCTTTTGGAGCAGTACTTC; CDR3aa: CATTLTGGLLEQYF
abundance: -; d_gene: -; v_gene: TRBV12-3/TRBV12-4; j_gene: TRBJ1-1; CDR3nt: TGTGCCAGCAGTTTAAGCGGGAACACTGAAGCTTTCTTT; CDR3aa: CASSLSGNTEAFF
abundance: -; d_gene: -; v_gene: TRBV5-8; j_gene: TRBJ1-2; CDR3nt: TGTGCCAGCAGCATGACCGCGGGGGTCTATGGCTACACCTTC; CDR3aa: CASSMTAGVYGYTF
abundance: -; d_gene: TRBD2; v_gene: TRBV6-5; j_gene: TRBJ2-7; CDR3nt: TGTGCCAGCACCCTCGGACTAGCGGGAGCCGAGCAGTACTTC; CDR3aa: CASTLGLAGAEQYF
abundance: once; d_gene: -; v_gene: TRBV9; j_gene: TRBJ1-1; CDR3nt: TGTGCCAGCAGCGTAGTGGGGGCCAACACTGAAGCTTTCTTT; CDR3aa: CASSVVGANTEAFF
abundance: -; d_gene: -; v_gene: TRBV6-5; j_gene: TRBJ1-5; CDR3nt: TGTGCCAGCACTGGGGGGAACCAGCCCCAGCATTTT; CDR3aa: CASTGGNQPQHF
abundance: few; d_gene: TRBD1; v_gene: TRBV27; j_gene: TRBJ2-3; CDR3nt: TGTGCCAGCAAAAGGGACAGGGGAACAGATACGCAGTATTTT; CDR3aa: CASKRDRGTDTQYF
abundance: -; d_gene: TRBD2; v_gene: TRBV7-8; j_gene: TRBJ2-1; CDR3nt: TGTGCCAGCAGCCCTCTTGAGCGGGAGGGCCGCACCTACAATGAGCAGTTCTTC; CDR3aa: CASSPLEREGRTYNEQFF
abundance: -; d_gene: TRBD1; v_gene: TRBV13; j_gene: TRBJ1-2; CDR3nt: TGTGCCAGCAGCTTTACAGGGGACTCTGGCTACACCTTC; CDR3aa: CASSFTGDSGYTF
abundance: -; d_gene: -; v_gene: TRBV7-9; j_gene: TRBJ2-1; CDR3nt: TGTGCCAGCACTCAACTCCGCAGGTACAACAATGAGCAGTTCTTC; CDR3aa: CASTQLRRYNNEQFF
abundance: -; d_gene: TRBD1; v_gene: TRBV18; j_gene: TRBJ1-2; CDR3nt: TGTGCCAGCTCACCCCCTACCCCCAGGGGGGATGGCTACACCTTC; CDR3aa: CASSPPTPRGDGYTF
abundance: -; d_gene: -; v_gene: TRBV6-1; j_gene: TRBJ1-6; CDR3nt: TGTGCCAGCAGTGAAGACAGAATGCCCCTCCACTTT; CDR3aa: CASSEDRMPLHF
abundance: -; d_gene: -; v_gene: TRBV11-2; j_gene: TRBJ1-1; CDR3nt: TGTGCCAGCAGCTTACAGCGGTTGAACACTGAAGCTTTCTTT; CDR3aa: CASSLQRLNTEAFF
abundance: -; d_gene: TRBD1; v_gene: TRBV20-1; j_gene: TRBJ1-6; CDR3nt: TGCAGTGCTAGTAGGGGGCTCGAGGATTCACCCCTCCACTTT; CDR3aa: CSASRGLEDSPLHF
abundance: -; d_gene: -; v_gene: TRBV18; j_gene: TRBJ1-4; CDR3nt: TGTGCCAGCTCACCCCGACAAGTTTCCACCGGAAAACTGTTTTTT; CDR3aa: CASSPRQVSTGKLFF
abundance: -; d_gene: -; v_gene: TRBV27; j_gene: TRBJ1-1; CDR3nt: TGTGCCAGCAGTTACCGGGGGGCGCACGCCACTGAAGCTTTCTTT; CDR3aa: CASSYRGAHATEAFF
abundance: -; d_gene: TRBD1; v_gene: TRBV19; j_gene: TRBJ2-7; CDR3nt: TGTGCCAGTAGTCTGACAGGGGGGGAATACGAGCAGTACTTC; CDR3aa: CASSLTGGEYEQYF
abundance: once; d_gene: -; v_gene: TRBV27; j_gene: TRBJ2-7; CDR3nt: TGTGCCAGCAGTCCATTGGTGGCATCCTACGAGCAGTACTTC; CDR3aa: CASSPLVASYEQYF
abundance: -; d_gene: -; v_gene: TRBV7-9; j_gene: TRBJ2-2; CDR3nt: TGTGCCAGCAGTTTCACGCGGGGGAACACCGGGGAGCTGTTTTTT; CDR3aa: CASSFTRGNTGELFF
abundance: -; d_gene: -; v_gene: TRBV25-1; j_gene: TRBJ1-1; CDR3nt: TGTGCCAGCAGTGAATCAAGACAGGTTGGGAGTGAAGCTTTCTTT; CDR3aa: CASSESRQVGSEAFF
abundance: -; d_gene: -; v_gene: TRBV7-9; j_gene: TRBJ1-5; CDR3nt: TGTGCCAGCAGCTTAATTTCAGGGGCGTCCAATCAGCCCCAGCATTTT; CDR3aa: CASSLISGASNQPQHF
abundance: -; d_gene: TRBD1; v_gene: TRBV29-1; j_gene: TRBJ2-3; CDR3nt: TGCAGCGGATACGGGACAGCTTCTAGCACAGATACGCAGTATTTT; CDR3aa: CSGYGTASSTDTQYF
abundance: -; d_gene: TRBD1; v_gene: TRBV28; j_gene: TRBJ1-1; CDR3nt: TGTGCCAGCAGCCCCACAGGGGGCGCGACTGAAGCTTTCTTT; CDR3aa: CASSPTGGATEAFF
abundance: -; d_gene: -; v_gene: TRBV6-5; j_gene: TRBJ1-4; CDR3nt: TGTGCCAGCAGTTCTACAGGTTGGGGTGAAAAACTGTTTTTT; CDR3aa: CASSSTGWGEKLFF